This entry features one T cell receptor beta chain sequence. Its antigen is unknown. No much larger clone exists at a distance of one base, and base qualities are not known. Using the deep immunoSEQ assay, multiplex PCR amplified TCR CDR3 regions from genomic DNA. Genomic DNA extracted from each cell subset was distributed evenly over all wells of several immunoSEQ 96-well plates, and each plate served as one replicate. For sorted subsets, 150 to 250 ng genomic DNA, equal to 30,000 or so T cell genomes, was loaded into each replicate PCR. The purified libraries were quantified using a Qubit 3.0 fluorometer, sized with a Bioanalyzer 2100, and then quantified again using the KAPA Library Quantification kit. Every immunoSEQ 96-well plate was sequenced on a dedicated single-read 150-cycle Illumina NextSeq 550 flow cell. As for the original processing: Because the immunoSEQ output held only junctional sequences and lacked quality scores, the filtering could not match the filtering applied to full-length reads. To assign V/J genes and CDR3, sequences were annotated using PyIR, a Python wrapper for IgBLAST v1.9, with IMGT germline references. Reads were filtered out if the reads had weak V/J assignments (E-value above 1e-6), no CDR3, stop codons, out-of-frame junctions, or ambiguous translated residues. A V3J clonotype was defined by an identical inferred V gene, J gene, and CDR3 amino acid sequence. To compute the percentage overlap between repertoires, the number of shared unique clonotypes was divided by the size of the smaller repertoire. Three approaches were used to assess repertoire richness: RTK rarefaction, the Chao1 estimator, and Recon v2.1 estimates of unobserved clonotypes. For all TCRbeta clonotypes obtained by the gDNA method from a few donors, generation probabilities were computed with OLGA. Sourced from immuneACCESS, this table was stored by TCRdb with only in-frame sequences that have V and J called. A share of the clones is absent; for the studies checked, an unresolved V gene accounts for under half, and the remainder has no known explanation. V and J calls and clone size are as listed in that table; D and trimming were resolved from the DNA. Here the sample has about 2 million clones; about 95% occur a single time. The biggest ten clones account for around 1.1% of the sample.

This record comes from a study of shared clonotypes between healthy human individuals (dated by TCRdb to between 2020 and 2021). About the full investigation: A few men and a couple of women, aged 18 to 49 years, made up the cohort. Each donor's leukapheresis produced roughly between roughly 0.85 and 10 billion PBMCs. Different laboratories and diverse techniques were used to prepare libraries and sequence TCR repertoires, to increase sequencing depth and limit assay-specific biases. For each donor, three plates each were used for CD4 naive and CD4 memory, two plates were used for CD8 naive, and one plate was used for CD8 memory. The study deeply sequenced blood TCR repertoires of about 5 healthy adults to estimate repertoire size and the extent of clonotype sharing between individuals.

CD8 naive samples consisted of CD45RO-negative cells that were positively selected for CCR7, yielding a CD45RA+CCR7+ population without TemRA cells. The donors were healthy, HIV-negative adults with no recently reported acute infections or vaccinations. Every donor was a Caucasian adult living in Nashville, Tennessee, USA. After blood collection by leukapheresis, PBMCs were isolated using Ficoll-Histopaque density gradient centrifugation and then cryopreserved in the vapor phase of liquid nitrogen. Analytical flow cytometry was used to check the purity and quantity of every magnetically sorted T cell population. Each sorted fraction had its genomic DNA isolated and then quantified by UV absorbance on a Nanodrop 2000c. Reading the germline V gene (reference sequence) gives CDR1 LNHDA and CDR2 SQIVND. Germline trimming: 7 bases from V, 0 bases from J; junction bases outside gene matches: 5. The CDR3 spans 14 residues, from the cysteine through the phenylalanine. Just the 42-base CDR3 DNA is kept, in frame starting at base 1.

Here is what the overall study found, with its caveats: Sampling was restricted to blood, and TCR repertoires in tissue are likely to differ from TCR repertoires in blood. Rarefaction of sorted-subset datasets indicated incomplete sequencing despite the large sequencing depth. Across a handful of donors, around 5% of naive CD4, 3.5% of naive CD8, approximately 2.5% of memory CD4, and 0.4% of memory CD8 clonotypes were shared. Compared with non-shared clonotypes, the clonotypes found in all four sorted-subset donors had higher generation probabilities. Pairwise subsampling led to the expectation that sequencing depth would affect the degree of clonotype sharing among donors. The genetic and exposure-history diversity represented was limited by the small number of donors. Naive subsets generally had larger estimated clonotype richness than memory subsets did.

The sequence came from a man aged 18 to 30 in good health. Sequencing used naive CD8+ T cells sorted from blood. According to the study, the label for this sample's cell subset or site signals: CD45RA+CCR7+. In this chain, TRBV19 is recombined with TRBJ1-1, and 7 bases in between align with TRBD1. The nucleotide sequence is TGTGCCAGTATCGACAGGGATATGAACACTGAAGCTTTCTTT. This is translated as CASIDRDMNTEAFF.